The 22 T cell receptor beta chains below all came from one sample that was sequenced in a study of cytomegalovirus exposure and HLA in healthy donors. With 60 Vbeta and 13 Jbeta primers, the PCR was carried out. Produced via immunoSEQ multiplex PCR; TCRdb's table is partial and in-frame only. The table lists 150,000 to 200,000 clones, about 75% of them singletons. Material: PBMCs. These receptors were collected from a man in his late teens or twenties in good health and CMV-seropositive.

The V and J genes are TRBV5-1 and TRBJ1-1, with a weak D call TRBD1 (6 bases). The CDR3 extends over 16 amino acids. Germline CDR1 and CDR2: SGHRS and YFSETQ. V dropped 0 bases and J dropped 3 bases, with 15 bases sitting between them. The CDR3 DNA is TGCGCCAGCAGCTTGGCAGTGAAGGGGGTGGACACTGAAGCTTTCTTT. It translates to CASSLAVKGVDTEAFF.

The V call is TRBV15, the J call TRBJ1-5; D unclear. V lost 5 bases and J 6 bases, leaving 11 bases between the germline ends. The CDR3 has 13 amino acids. Germline V gives CDR1 LNHNV, CDR2 YYDKDF (reference sequence). The CDR3 loop is CATSVQPGQPQHF. CDR3 sequence (DNA): TGTGCCACCAGCGTCCAGCCGGGTCAGCCCCAGCATTTT.

This clone was detected only a few times. The rearrangement uses TRBV11-3 and TRBJ2-7, with a weak D call TRBD1 (5 bases). CDR1 and CDR2 (germline): SGHNT, YENEEA. This CDR3 contains 15 residues. The ends were cut back, 6 bases at V and 9 bases at J, with 24 bases in the middle. Here the CDR3 reads CASSFRSAGKRGQYF. In DNA form, the CDR3 reads TGTGCCAGCAGTTTTAGATCGGCAGGGAAAAGGGGGCAGTACTTC.

CDR3 protein: CASSLAANYGYTF. CDR3 in DNA: TGCGCCAGCAGCTTGGCGGCTAACTATGGCTACACCTTC. The genes are TRBV5-1 and TRBJ1-2; D remains ambiguous. The CDR3 covers 13 residues. From germline, CDR1 is SGHRS and CDR2 YFSETQ. V was shortened by 0 bases and J by 0 bases, with 3 bases between the two germline ends.

The gene calls are TRBV30 and TRBJ2-6; D gene ambiguous. V lost 2 bases and J 5 bases, leaving 13 bases between the germline ends. Germline assignment: CDR1 GTSNPN and CDR2 SVGIG (reference sequence). The CDR3 is 15 amino acids. As DNA, the CDR3 is TGTGCCTGGAGTAAAGAAGAGTTACGGGCCAACGTCCTGACTTTC. Amino acid sequence: CAWSKEELRANVLTF.

The J gene is TRBJ1-1, the V gene TRBV5-1; 7 nucleotides line up with TRBD1. J gave up 0 bases and V 3 bases, and 5 bases lay outside the gene matches. From germline, CDR1 is SGHRS and CDR2 YFSETQ. The CDR3 loop spans 15 amino acids. The CDR3 loop is CASSYRQGLNTEAFF. The CDR3 DNA sequence: TGCGCCAGCAGCTACCGACAGGGACTGAACACTGAAGCTTTCTTT.

This clone has more than one count but fewer than ten. The rearrangement joins TRBV29-1 to TRBJ2-7; 7 bases match TRBD1. There are 18 residues in the CDR3. Trimming removed 3 bases from V and 3 bases from J; junction bases left unmatched: 20. The germline V gene has CDR1 SQVTM and CDR2 ANQGSEA. The CDR3 spells CSVDGWTDRARQNYEQYF. The CDR3 region has the DNA TGCAGCGTTGACGGGTGGACCGACAGGGCGAGACAGAACTACGAGCAGTACTTC.

This clone was counted a few times. This chain links TRBV19 with TRBJ1-4, with D uncertain. The CDR3 runs to 15 residues. Germline CDR1 LNHDA, CDR2 SQIVND (reference sequence). V was clipped by 6 bases and J by 0 bases, with 11 bases between them. CDR3 protein: CASRKGAPTNEKLFF. CDR3 bases: TGTGCCAGTAGAAAGGGAGCACCAACTAATGAAAAACTGTTTTTT.

This sequence joins TRBV28 and TRBJ2-5, with D possibly TRBD1 on 7 matching bases. The CDR3 spans 14 residues. Deletions cut 5 bases from V and 5 bases from J, with 15 bases between. The germline V gene has CDR1 MDHEN and CDR2 SYDVKM. The CDR3 coding sequence is TGTGCCAGCAGTCGCAGGGGGGCGGGGGAGACCCAGTACTTC. The encoded protein is CASSRRGAGETQYF.

In regard to this clone: The junction departs from the called germline gene at one end, perhaps through a read error. The rearrangement joins TRBV5-1 to TRBJ2-5, with 8 bases matching TRBD2. This CDR3 is 16 amino acids long. CDR1 SGHRS and CDR2 YFSETQ come from the germline V gene. In DNA form, the CDR3 reads TGCGCCCGCAGCTTGGGAGCGGGAGCTGTCCAAGAGACCCAGTACTTC. Its translation: CARSLGAGAVQETQYF.

The V and J genes are TRBV5-1 and TRBJ2-3; D unresolved. The germline V gene encodes CDR1 SGHRS and CDR2 YFSETQ. There are 15 residues in the CDR3. V lost 7 bases, J lost 0 bases, and 15 bases lay in between. This CDR3 is CASQGVATSTDTQYF. The CDR3 nucleotides are TGCGCCAGCCAAGGTGTTGCGACTAGCACAGATACGCAGTATTTT.

The chain recombines TRBV4-1 with TRBJ2-1; D remains unclear. The length of the CDR3 is 14 residues. Trimming shortened V by 0 bases and J by 7 bases, and 10 bases separated the two germline ends. Germline V gives CDR1 MGHRA, CDR2 YSYEKL. CDR3 region: CASSQDILVNEQFF. The CDR3 region has the DNA TGCGCCAGCAGCCAAGATATTTTAGTGAATGAGCAGTTCTTC.

This clone was observed once. The chain is built from TRBV27 and TRBJ1-2, with a tentative D call TRBD1 (6 bases). Trimming stripped 3 bases from V and 8 bases from J, with 16 bases between. Germline assignment: CDR1 MNHEY and CDR2 SMNVEV (reference sequence). The CDR3 contains 14 residues. This CDR3 reads CASSLQGLSGGYTF. DNA for the CDR3: TGTGCCAGCAGTTTGCAGGGGCTTTCGGGGGGCTACACCTTC.

The chain employs TRBV19 and TRBJ1-5; 9 bases match TRBD1. Germline CDR1 reads LNHDA; CDR2 reads SQIVND (reference sequence). V dropped 9 bases and J dropped 1; count of bases not matched to a gene: 4. This CDR3 is 14 amino acids long. The CDR3 is CASLGTGSNQPQHF. For the CDR3, the DNA is TGTGCCAGCTTGGGGACAGGGAGCAATCAGCCCCAGCATTTT.

The gene calls are TRBV11-2 and TRBJ1-4; D is unresolved. Per the germline V gene, CDR1 is SGHAT and CDR2 is FQNNGV. V lost 5 bases, J lost 6 bases, and 16 bases lay in between. The length of the CDR3 is 15 residues. The CDR3 is CASSRGWKSDEKLFF. The CDR3 nucleotides are TGTGCCAGCAGCCGAGGGTGGAAGTCGGATGAAAAACTGTTTTTT. Using reference TRBV11-2 and TRBJ1-4 for the parts outside the CDR3, the full variable domain is EAGVAQSPRYKIIEKRQSVAFWCNPISGHATLYWYQQILGQGPKLLIQFQNNGVVDDSQLPKDRFSAERLKGVDSTLKIQPAKLEDSAVYLCASSRGWKSDEKLFFGSGTQLSVL.

This chain joins TRBV19 and TRBJ2-5; 10 positions agree with TRBD2. In germline, CDR1 is LNHDA, CDR2 SQIVND (reference sequence). The CDR3 spans 13 residues. With 5 bases clipped from V and 4 bases from J, the junction kept 1 base outside the gene matches. The CDR3 bases are TGTGCCAGTAGTCCTAGCGGGAGAGAGACCCAGTACTTC. It specifies CASSPSGRETQYF.

The rearrangement joins TRBV29-1 to TRBJ2-7, with 9 bases aligning to TRBD2. The CDR3 runs to 13 residues. The J segment lost 2 bases and the V segment lost 5 bases, leaving 4 bases of the junction unmatched. Germline CDR1 SQVTM, CDR2 ANQGSEA. The CDR3 is CSVRASGTYEQYF. For the CDR3, the DNA is TGCAGCGTTCGGGCTAGCGGGACCTACGAGCAGTACTTC.

The chain recombines TRBV4-1 with TRBJ2-5; the match to TRBD1 covers 10 bases. With 1 base clipped from V and 5 bases from J, the junction kept 4 bases outside the gene matches. CDR1 is MGHRA, CDR2 YSYEKL, per germline. The CDR3 runs 15 residues. CDR3: CASSQGQGARETQYF. The CDR3 DNA reads TGCGCCAGCAGCCAAGGACAGGGGGCGCGGGAGACCCAGTACTTC.

The chain recombines TRBV7-9 with TRBJ2-3; TRBD2 matches at 10 bases. With V trimmed by 5 bases and J by 3 bases, 5 bases remained unmatched. The CDR3 length is 15 residues. Germline V lookup: CDR1 SEHNR, CDR2 FQNEAQ (reference sequence). The CDR3 DNA reads TGTGCCAGCAGCCCTAGCGGGAGTACTACAGATACGCAGTATTTT. Translation: CASSPSGSTTDTQYF. Full variable domain (rest looked up from reference TRBV7-9 and TRBJ2-3): DTGVSQNPRHKITKRGQNVTFRCDPISEHNRLYWYRQTLGQGPEFLTYFQNEAQLEKSRLLSDRFSAERPKGSFSTLEIQRTEQGDSAMYLCASSPSGSTTDTQYFGPGTRLTVL.

The rearrangement joins TRBV19 to TRBJ1-1; 9 bases map to TRBD1. CDR1 and CDR2 (germline): LNHDA, SQIVND (reference sequence). Trimming took 7 bases from V and 4 from J; bases not matched to a gene: 7. The CDR3 is made up of 14 amino acids. DNA of the CDR3: TGTGCCAGTACGCTACAGGGGGCAGGCACTGAAGCTTTCTTT. Its translation: CASTLQGAGTEAFF. The complete variable domain, with remaining parts taken from reference TRBV19 and TRBJ1-1, reads DGGITQSPKYLFRKEGQNVTLSCEQNLNHDAMYWYRQDPGQGLRLIYYSQIVNDFQKGDIAEGYSVSREKKESFPLTVTSAQKNPTAFYLCASTLQGAGTEAFFGQGTRLTVV.

In DNA, the CDR3 is TGCGCCAGCAGCGACGGGATTAACTATGGCTACACCTTC. Translation gives CASSDGINYGYTF. The chain employs TRBV5-1 and TRBJ1-2; no clear D gene. Germline V gives CDR1 SGHRS, CDR2 YFSETQ. The CDR3 is 13 residues long. Between the trimmed V and J ends, which lost 4 bases and 1 base, there was a span of 8 bases.

CDR3 nucleotide sequence: TGTGCCACCAGCAGAGAGGCGGGGGAGAGCAATCAGCCCCAGCATTTT. Protein product: CATSREAGESNQPQHF. The V call is TRBV15, the J call TRBJ1-5; D perhaps matches TRBD1 (5 bases). CDR1 LNHNV and CDR2 YYDKDF come from the germline V gene (reference sequence). The CDR3 loop spans 16 amino acids. Trimming removed 0 bases at V and 1 base at J, with 10 bases between.